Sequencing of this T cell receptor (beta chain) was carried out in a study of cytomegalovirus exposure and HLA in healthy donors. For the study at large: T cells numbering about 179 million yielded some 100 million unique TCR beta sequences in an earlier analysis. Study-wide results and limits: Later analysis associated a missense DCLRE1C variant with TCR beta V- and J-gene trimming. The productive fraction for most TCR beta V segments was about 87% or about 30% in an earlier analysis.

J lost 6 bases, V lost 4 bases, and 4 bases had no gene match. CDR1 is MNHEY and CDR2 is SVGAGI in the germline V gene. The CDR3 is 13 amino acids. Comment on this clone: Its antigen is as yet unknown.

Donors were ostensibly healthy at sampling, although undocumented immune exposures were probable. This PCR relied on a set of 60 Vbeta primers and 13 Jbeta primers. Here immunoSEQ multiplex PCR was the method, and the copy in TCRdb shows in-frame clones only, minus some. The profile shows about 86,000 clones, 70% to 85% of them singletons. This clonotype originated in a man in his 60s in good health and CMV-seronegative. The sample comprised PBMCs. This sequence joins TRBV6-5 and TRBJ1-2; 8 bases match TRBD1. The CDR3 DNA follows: TGTGCCAGCAGTTCGACAGGGGACCATGGCTACACCTTC. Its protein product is CASSSTGDHGYTF.